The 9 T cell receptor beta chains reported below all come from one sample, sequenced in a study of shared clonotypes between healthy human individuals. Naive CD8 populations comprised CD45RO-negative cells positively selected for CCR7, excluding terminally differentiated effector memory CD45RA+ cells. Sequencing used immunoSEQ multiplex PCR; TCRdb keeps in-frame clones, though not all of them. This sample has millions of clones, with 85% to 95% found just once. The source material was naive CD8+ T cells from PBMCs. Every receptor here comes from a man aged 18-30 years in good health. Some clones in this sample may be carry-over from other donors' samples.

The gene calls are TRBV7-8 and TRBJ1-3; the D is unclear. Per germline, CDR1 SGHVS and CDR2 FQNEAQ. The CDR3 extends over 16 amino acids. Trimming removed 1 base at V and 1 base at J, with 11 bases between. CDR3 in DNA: TGTGCCAGCAGCTTAGTCCGGGGAGGGTCTGGAAACACCATATATTTT. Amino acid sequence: CASSLVRGGSGNTIYF.

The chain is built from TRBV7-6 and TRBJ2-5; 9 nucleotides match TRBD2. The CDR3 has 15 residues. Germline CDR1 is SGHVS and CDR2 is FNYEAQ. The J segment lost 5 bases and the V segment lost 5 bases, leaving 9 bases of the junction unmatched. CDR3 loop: CASSNRLAEFETQYF. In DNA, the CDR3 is TGTGCCAGCAGCAACCGACTAGCGGAGTTCGAGACCCAGTACTTC.

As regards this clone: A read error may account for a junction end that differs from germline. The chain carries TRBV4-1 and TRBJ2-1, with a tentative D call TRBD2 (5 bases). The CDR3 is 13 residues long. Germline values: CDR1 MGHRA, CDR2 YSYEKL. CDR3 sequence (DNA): TGCGCCAGCAGCCAAGATTGGGAGAACTTCCTGGTCTTC. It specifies CASSQDWENFLVF.

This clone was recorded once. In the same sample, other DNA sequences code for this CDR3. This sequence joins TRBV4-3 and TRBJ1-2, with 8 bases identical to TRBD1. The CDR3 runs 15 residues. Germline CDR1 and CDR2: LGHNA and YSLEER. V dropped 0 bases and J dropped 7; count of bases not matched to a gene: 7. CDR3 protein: CASSQDRTGIFGYTF. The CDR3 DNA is TGCGCCAGCAGCCAAGATAGGACAGGGATTTTTGGCTACACCTTC.

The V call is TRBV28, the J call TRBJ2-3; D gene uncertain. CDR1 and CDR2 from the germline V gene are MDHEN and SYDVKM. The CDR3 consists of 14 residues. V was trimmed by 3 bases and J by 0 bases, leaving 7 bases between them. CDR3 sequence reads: CASSFGRSTDTQYF. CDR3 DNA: TGTGCCAGCAGTTTTGGCAGAAGCACAGATACGCAGTATTTT.

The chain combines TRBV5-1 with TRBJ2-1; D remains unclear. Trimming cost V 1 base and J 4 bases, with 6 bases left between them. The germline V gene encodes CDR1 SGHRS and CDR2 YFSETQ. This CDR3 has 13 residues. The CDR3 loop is CASSLLGYNEQFF. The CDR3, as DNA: TGCGCCAGCAGCTTGCTCGGGTACAATGAGCAGTTCTTC.

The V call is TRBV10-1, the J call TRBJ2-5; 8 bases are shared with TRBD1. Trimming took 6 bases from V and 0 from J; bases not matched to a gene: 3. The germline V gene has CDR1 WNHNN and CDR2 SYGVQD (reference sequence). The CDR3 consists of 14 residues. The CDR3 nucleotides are TGCGCCAGCAGGGACAGGGATAACCAAGAGACCCAGTACTTC. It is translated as CASRDRDNQETQYF.

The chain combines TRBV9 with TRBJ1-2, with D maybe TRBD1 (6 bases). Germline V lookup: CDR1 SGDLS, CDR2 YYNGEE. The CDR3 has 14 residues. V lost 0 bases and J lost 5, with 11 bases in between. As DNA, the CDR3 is TGTGCCAGCAGCGTAGCTCGGGGGGCGTATGGCTACACCTTC. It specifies CASSVARGAYGYTF.

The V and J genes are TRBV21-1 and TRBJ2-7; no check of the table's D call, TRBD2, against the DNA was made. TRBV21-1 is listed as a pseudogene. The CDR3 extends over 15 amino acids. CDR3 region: CASSKGAGGFYEQYF. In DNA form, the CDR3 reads TGTGCCAGCAGCAAAGGAGCGGGAGGGTTTTACGAGCAGTACTTC.